A selection of T cell receptor beta chains follows, all from one sample in a study of cytomegalovirus exposure and HLA in healthy donors. Method: immunoSEQ multiplex PCR; TCRdb's copy keeps in-frame clones and lacks some. There are some 91,000 clones in the sample; around 77% occur only once, and around 3.2% lies in the top ten. The sample consisted of PBMCs. Source of these receptors: a man between 40 and 49 years old in good health and CMV-seronegative. Both conserved end residues are part of each CDR3. D genes are given only for firm matches. A row's size may be missing; if present it is once, few, many or a size class.

j_call d_call clone_size v_call cdr3_nt cdr3_aa
TRBJ2-7 - - TRBV27 TGTGCCAGCAGTTTAGGTGTGGAGGACGGGTACTACGAGCAGTACTTC CASSLGVEDGYYEQYF
TRBJ2-5 TRBD2 - TRBV10-1 TGCGCCAGCAGTAGAGGGACTAGCGGGTATCAAGAGACCCAGTACTTC CASSRGTSGYQETQYF
TRBJ2-7 TRBD2 - TRBV20-1 TGCAGTGCTAGCCTGACTAGCGGGCAGTACTTC CSASLTSGQYF
TRBJ2-3 TRBD2 - TRBV7-3 TGTGCCAGCAGCTCAGCGGGGGGGACAGATACGCAGTATTTT CASSSAGGTDTQYF
TRBJ2-2 - - TRBV7-6 TGTGCCAGCAGCTTAGGTCGGACCGGGGAGCTGTTTTTT CASSLGRTGELFF
TRBJ1-1 - - TRBV4-2 TGTGCCAGCAGCCAAGATCCGTTGATAGAGGGCGAAAACACTGAAGCTTTCTTT CASSQDPLIEGENTEAFF
TRBJ1-1 - - TRBV14 TGTGCCAGCAGCCAAGACAGGGGAGTGAACACTGAAGCTTTCTTT CASSQDRGVNTEAFF
TRBJ2-1 - - TRBV7-7 TGTGCCAGCAGCATGGGACAAGCCTCCTACAATGAGCAGTTCTTC CASSMGQASYNEQFF
TRBJ2-1 - - TRBV19 TGTGCCAGTGAAGACGGCGGGATCTCCTACAATGAGCAGTTCTTC CASEDGGISYNEQFF
TRBJ1-5 - - TRBV2 TGTGCCAGCAAGCCGGGGGTAGGCCCCAATCAGCCCCAGCATTTT CASKPGVGPNQPQHF
TRBJ2-1 - - TRBV19 TGTGCCAGTAGTAATCCGTGGGGCCGGGAGCAGTTCTTC CASSNPWGREQFF
TRBJ2-1 - - TRBV11-3 TGTGCCAGCAGCTTAGTCGATCCCAGTCGCGGTAACTCCTACAATGAGCAGTTCTTC CASSLVDPSRGNSYNEQFF
TRBJ1-5 - - TRBV10-3 TGTGCCATCAGTACAGGTAATCAGCCCCAGCATTTT CAISTGNQPQHF
TRBJ2-1 - - TRBV29-1 TGCAGCGTTGAAGATCGCGCCCTCGGTGAGCAGTTCTTC CSVEDRALGEQFF
TRBJ1-1 TRBD1 - TRBV7-3 TGTGCCAGCTCGCGACAGGGGGCGATCACTGAAGCTTTCTTT CASSRQGAITEAFF
TRBJ2-1 - - TRBV11-2 TGTGCCAGCAGCCTTGACAGGGAGGATGAGCAGTTCTTC CASSLDREDEQFF
TRBJ2-7 TRBD1 - TRBV5-1 TGCGCCAGCAGGCCGGGACAGGGGGCCTACGAGCAGTACTTC CASRPGQGAYEQYF
TRBJ2-3 TRBD1 - TRBV29-1 TGCAGCGTTGACAGGGGGCCAGATACGCAGTATTTT CSVDRGPDTQYF
TRBJ1-2 - - TRBV9 TGTGCCAGCAGCGTCAACGCGGGGGGCTATGGCTACACCTTC CASSVNAGGYGYTF
TRBJ1-6 TRBD1 - TRBV5-1 TGCGCCAGCAGCCCGGACAGGGGCGGTGGCAATTCACCCCTCCACTTT CASSPDRGGGNSPLHF
TRBJ2-6 - many TRBV5-1 TGCGCCAGCAGCTTCTCCGGGGCCAACGTCCTGACTTTC CASSFSGANVLTF
TRBJ2-5 - - TRBV5-1 TGCGCCAGCAGCTTGAAAGCAGAGACCCAGTACTTC CASSLKAETQYF
TRBJ1-1 - few TRBV7-9 TGTGCCAGCAGCAAACGAACAGGGAACACTGAAGCTTTCTTT CASSKRTGNTEAFF
TRBJ2-3 TRBD1 - TRBV6-1 TGTGCCAGTCGGGACAGAGTCACAGATACGCAGTATTTT CASRDRVTDTQYF
TRBJ2-5 - few TRBV20-1 TGCAGTGCTAGCGGGGGTGAGACCCAGTACTTC CSASGGETQYF
TRBJ2-7 - - TRBV4-1 TGCGCCAGCAGCCAAGATCTGGCGGGTAGCTCCTACGAGCAGTACTTC CASSQDLAGSSYEQYF
TRBJ2-6 TRBD1 - TRBV30 TGTGCCTGGAGCAGGGGGTCGAGCGGGGCCAACGTCCTGACTTTC CAWSRGSSGANVLTF
TRBJ1-1 TRBD1 few TRBV5-4 TGTGCCAGCAGGTCACTTATCCCCAGGGGGCAACCCGGTCACGAGTCTTTCTTT CASRSLIPRGQPGHESFF